Listed below are T cell receptor beta chains from one sample, sequenced in a study of CD8 T cells in ankylosing spondylitis. TCRdb re-derived calls from the 5' RACE reads in MiXCR, one entry per CDR3 protein. Here the sample spans 200,000 to 250,000 distinct CDR3 sequences, 7% to 8% being singletons. Sequencing was performed on blood, either unsorted or a sorted T cell fraction (not recorded which). The receptors here all came from a male donor with ankylosing spondylitis. CDR3s include the opening cysteine and the closing phenylalanine or tryptophan. Fields, in order: clone size, D gene, J gene, V gene, CDR3 protein, CDR3 DNA. The D gene is left open where the match is weak. Where a row states a size, it is once, few, many or the class of an expanded clone; other rows omit it.

many,NA,TRBJ2-3,TRBV20-1,CSARDLAGPSTQYF,TGCAGTGCTAGAGATTTGGCGGGGCCGAGTACGCAGTATTTT
many,NA,TRBJ2-7,TRBV5-1,CASSDLSYEQYF,TGCGCCAGCAGCGATCTCAGCTACGAGCAGTACTTC
many,NA,TRBJ1-1,TRBV10-3,CAISETGGGENTEAFF,TGTGCCATCAGTGAGACTGGGGGGGGCGAGAACACTGAAGCTTTCTTT
many,NA,TRBJ2-5,TRBV9,CASSVGYRVQETQYF,TGTGCCAGCAGCGTAGGTTACAGGGTCCAAGAGACCCAGTACTTC
many,NA,TRBJ2-7,TRBV28,CASSPRTFTYEQYF,TGTGCCAGCAGCCCCCGGACATTCACCTACGAGCAGTACTTC
many,NA,TRBJ1-5,TRBV27,CASRQNGGALGNQPQHF,TGTGCCAGCAGACAAAATGGAGGGGCCTTGGGCAATCAGCCCCAGCATTTT
few,TRBD1,TRBJ1-2,TRBV20-1,CSARGQGDGYTF,TGCAGTGCTCGGGGACAGGGCGATGGCTACACCTTC
many,NA,TRBJ2-2,TRBV25-1,CASSEWRDPNTGELFF,TGTGCCAGCAGTGAATGGCGCGACCCGAACACCGGGGAGCTGTTTTTT
few,NA,TRBJ2-2,TRBV2,CASSEGRLPTGELFF,TGTGCCAGCAGTGAAGGCAGACTCCCCACCGGGGAGCTGTTTTTT
many,NA,TRBJ1-6,TRBV27,CASGIKALHF,TGTGCCAGCGGAATTAAGGCCCTCCACTTT
many,NA,TRBJ2-7,TRBV7-9,CASSLGQTEQYF,TGTGCCAGCAGCTTAGGGCAGACCGAGCAGTACTTC
many,NA,TRBJ1-2,TRBV27,CASSLSWGNYGYTF,TGTGCCAGCAGTTTATCCTGGGGGAACTATGGCTACACCTTC
many,NA,TRBJ2-3,TRBV6-1,CASSEEGSGFTDTQYF,TGTGCCAGCAGTGAAGAGGGGTCAGGCTTCACAGATACGCAGTATTTT
many,NA,TRBJ1-3,TRBV15,CATSYRPPYSGNTIYF,TGTGCCACCAGCTACAGACCACCTTACTCTGGAAACACCATATATTTT
many,NA,TRBJ2-7,TRBV4-1,CASSQVYGGATWYEQYF,TGCGCCAGCAGCCAAGTATACGGAGGAGCGACATGGTACGAGCAGTACTTC
NA,TRBD2,TRBJ2-3,TRBV11-1,CASSLLTPVGLADTDTQYF,TGTGCCAGCAGCTTATTAACCCCAGTTGGGCTAGCGGACACAGATACGCAGTATTTT
many,TRBD2,TRBJ2-2,TRBV3-1,CASSPLGLAGAVTGELFF,TGTGCCAGCAGCCCCCTGGGACTAGCGGGAGCGGTCACCGGGGAGCTGTTTTTT
many,NA,TRBJ1-5,TRBV4-3,CASSQELQGNQPQHF,TGCGCCAGCAGCCAAGAATTACAGGGTAATCAGCCCCAGCATTTT
many,TRBD2,TRBJ2-1,TRBV9,CASSVEDLGLAGLESSYNEQFF,TGTGCCAGCAGCGTAGAGGACCTGGGGCTAGCGGGGCTCGAGAGCTCCTACAATGAGCAGTTCTTC
many,NA,TRBJ1-4,TRBV7-8,CASSLTAPTNEKLFF,TGTGCCAGCAGCTTGACGGCCCCAACTAATGAAAAACTGTTTTTT
few,TRBD1,TRBJ2-1,TRBV11-2,CASSLEGTGGGRDEQFF,TGTGCCAGCAGCTTAGAGGGGACAGGAGGGGGGCGAGATGAGCAGTTCTTC
NA,NA,TRBJ1-4,TRBV9,CASSLNDYGEKLFF,TGTGCCAGCAGCCTTAACGATTATGGGGAAAAACTGTTTTTT
many,TRBD1,TRBJ1-2,TRBV20-1,CSATLGTGIGGYTF,TGCAGTGCTACCCTTGGGACAGGGATCGGTGGCTACACCTTC
many,TRBD2,TRBJ2-2,TRBV10-3,CAISELRLADGTGELFF,TGTGCCATCAGTGAGTTGCGACTAGCGGATGGCACCGGGGAGCTGTTTTTT
many,NA,TRBJ1-3,TRBV27,CASSPRAAPSSGNTIYF,TGTGCCAGCAGTCCGCGGGCGGCCCCGAGCTCTGGAAACACCATATATTTT
few,NA,TRBJ2-3,TRBV7-9,CASSSREIGLGTQYF,TGTGCCAGCAGCTCTAGGGAGATTGGGCTTGGTACGCAGTATTTT
many,NA,TRBJ1-1,TRBV27,CASSPLGMNTEAFF,TGTGCCAGCAGTCCGTTAGGAATGAACACTGAAGCTTTCTTT
many,NA,TRBJ1-1,TRBV7-9,CASSPPAENTEAFF,TGTGCCAGCAGCCCTCCGGCAGAGAACACTGAAGCTTTCTTT
many,NA,TRBJ2-7,TRBV12-3/TRBV12-4,CASSRDAAYEQYF,TGTGCCAGCAGCAGGGACGCCGCCTACGAGCAGTACTTC
many,NA,TRBJ2-5,TRBV7-8,CATKTIQETQYF,TGTGCCACCAAGACAATTCAAGAGACCCAGTACTTC
few,NA,TRBJ2-7,TRBV14,CASSQTRIEQYF,TGTGCCAGCAGCCAGACTCGGATCGAGCAGTACTTC
few,NA,TRBJ1-1,TRBV19,CASSIEEFNTEAFF,TGTGCCAGTAGTATTGAAGAATTTAACACTGAAGCTTTCTTT
many,NA,TRBJ1-2,TRBV7-9,CASSSDSENYGYTF,TGTGCCAGCAGCTCTGACAGCGAGAACTATGGCTACACCTTC
many,NA,TRBJ1-2,TRBV10-2,CASSVPTGLKGGYTF,TGCGCCAGCAGTGTCCCGACAGGTCTAAAGGGAGGCTACACCTTC
NA,NA,TRBJ2-3,TRBV9,CASSVHSGSTDTQYF,TGTGCCAGCAGCGTCCACAGCGGGAGCACAGATACGCAGTATTTT
many,NA,TRBJ1-5,TRBV2,CASRGTGSFVDQPQHF,TGTGCCAGCAGAGGGACTGGGTCTTTCGTAGATCAGCCCCAGCATTTT
many,NA,TRBJ2-5,TRBV12-3/TRBV12-4,CASSPDSLGETQYF,TGTGCCAGCAGTCCGGACTCCCTGGGGGAGACCCAGTACTTC
NA,NA,TRBJ2-7,TRBV12-3/TRBV12-4,CASSTGPGYEQYF,TGTGCCAGCAGTACAGGACCGGGGTACGAGCAGTACTTC
many,NA,TRBJ2-1,TRBV9,CASSVGGDDEQFF,TGTGCCAGCAGCGTAGGAGGGGACGATGAGCAGTTCTTC
many,TRBD1,TRBJ2-1,TRBV5-5,CASSNDRGSNEQFF,TGTGCCAGCAGCAATGACAGGGGAAGCAATGAGCAGTTCTTC
NA,TRBD1,TRBJ1-1,TRBV6-2/TRBV6-3,CASSYTGERTEAFF,TGTGCCAGCAGTTACACAGGGGAGAGGACTGAAGCTTTCTTT
many,NA,TRBJ2-7,TRBV7-9,CASSHQGGYEQYF,TGTGCCAGCAGCCACCAGGGTGGATACGAGCAGTACTTC
NA,NA,TRBJ1-5,TRBV5-5,CASTDSEGVIASNQPQHF,TGTGCCAGCACCGACAGTGAGGGGGTAATAGCAAGCAATCAGCCCCAGCATTTT
many,TRBD1,TRBJ2-1,TRBV7-9,CASSSRTGSYDEQFF,TGTGCCAGCAGCTCAAGGACAGGGTCGTACGATGAGCAGTTCTTC
many,TRBD1,TRBJ2-7,TRBV27,CASSPGTGPSYEQYF,TGTGCCAGCAGCCCCGGGACAGGGCCATCCTACGAGCAGTACTTC
many,NA,TRBJ1-1,TRBV6-6,CASPNPGTTEAFF,TGTGCCAGCCCCAATCCAGGGACAACTGAAGCTTTCTTT
many,NA,TRBJ1-5,TRBV7-2,CASSLFASNQPQHF,TGTGCCAGCAGCTTATTCGCGAGCAATCAGCCCCAGCATTTT
NA,NA,TRBJ2-7,TRBV13,CAISPKGTYEQYF,TGTGCCATCAGCCCTAAGGGAACCTACGAGCAGTACTTC
many,NA,TRBJ1-6,TRBV7-2,CASSLGVGDSPLHF,TGTGCCAGCAGCTTGGGAGTAGGTGATTCACCCCTCCACTTT
few,NA,TRBJ2-7,TRBV11-2,CASAVFRGSSYEQYF,TGTGCCAGCGCTGTTTTTCGGGGATCCTCCTACGAGCAGTACTTC
many,TRBD1,TRBJ1-4,TRBV6-1,CASRTGQHNEKLFF,TGTGCCAGCAGGACGGGACAGCATAATGAAAAACTGTTTTTT
many,NA,TRBJ1-1,TRBV9,CASSSGFFMSDTEAFF,TGTGCCAGCAGCTCCGGGTTCTTCATGTCGGACACTGAAGCTTTCTTT
many,NA,TRBJ1-1,TRBV27,CASSYQKFPNTEAFF,TGTGCCAGCAGTTACCAGAAGTTCCCGAACACTGAAGCTTTCTTT
NA,NA,TRBJ2-1,TRBV6-1,CASSERGAINEQFF,TGTGCCAGCAGTGAAAGGGGGGCAATCAATGAGCAGTTCTTC
many,TRBD1,TRBJ1-2,TRBV12-3/TRBV12-4,CASSLMGQGRSGYTF,TGTGCCAGCAGTTTAATGGGACAGGGAAGGTCTGGCTACACCTTC
NA,TRBD2,TRBJ2-1,TRBV19,CATGGGLSSYNEQFF,TGTGCCACCGGGGGAGGGCTGAGCTCCTACAATGAGCAGTTCTTC
NA,TRBD2,TRBJ2-3,TRBV27,CASSPGLAGSVQPDTQYF,TGTGCCAGCAGCCCGGGACTAGCGGGGAGCGTGCAACCGGATACGCAGTATTTT